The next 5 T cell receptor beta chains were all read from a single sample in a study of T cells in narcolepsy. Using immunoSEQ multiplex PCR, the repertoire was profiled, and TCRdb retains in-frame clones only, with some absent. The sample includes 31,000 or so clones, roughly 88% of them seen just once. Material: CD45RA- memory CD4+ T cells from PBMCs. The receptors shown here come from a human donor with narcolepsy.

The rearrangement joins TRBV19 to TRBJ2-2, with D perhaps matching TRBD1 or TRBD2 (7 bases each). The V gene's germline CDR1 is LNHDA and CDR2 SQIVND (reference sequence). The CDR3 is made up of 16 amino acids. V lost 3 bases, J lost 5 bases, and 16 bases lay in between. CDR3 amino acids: CASSMGGGAGTGELFF. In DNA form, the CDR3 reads TGTGCCAGTAGTATGGGAGGGGGCGCAGGTACCGGGGAGCTGTTTTTT.

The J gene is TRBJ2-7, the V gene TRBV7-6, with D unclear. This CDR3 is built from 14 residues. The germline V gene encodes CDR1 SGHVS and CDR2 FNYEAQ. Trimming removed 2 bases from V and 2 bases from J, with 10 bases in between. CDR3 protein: CASSLWAEPYEQYF. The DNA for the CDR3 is TGTGCCAGCAGCTTATGGGCGGAGCCCTACGAGCAGTACTTC.

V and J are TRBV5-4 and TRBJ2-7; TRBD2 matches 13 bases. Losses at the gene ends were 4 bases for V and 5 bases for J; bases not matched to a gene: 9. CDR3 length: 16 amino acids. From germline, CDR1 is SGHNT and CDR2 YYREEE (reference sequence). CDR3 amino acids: CASSLSRTSGSHEQYF. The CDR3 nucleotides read TGTGCCAGCAGCCTCTCCCGGACTAGCGGGAGCCACGAGCAGTACTTC.

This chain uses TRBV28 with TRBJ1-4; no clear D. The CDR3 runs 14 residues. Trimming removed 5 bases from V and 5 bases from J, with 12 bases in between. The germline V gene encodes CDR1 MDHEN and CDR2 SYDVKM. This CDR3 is CASSLGLSNEKLFF. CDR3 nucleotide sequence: TGTGCCAGCAGTCTCGGGCTGTCCAATGAAAAACTGTTTTTT.

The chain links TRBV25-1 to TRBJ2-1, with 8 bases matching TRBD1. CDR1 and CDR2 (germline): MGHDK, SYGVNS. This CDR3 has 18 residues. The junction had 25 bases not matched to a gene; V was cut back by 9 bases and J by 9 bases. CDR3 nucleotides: TGTGCCAGTGGGACAGGCGCTCTTGGGTACTGGGGGCCGCCTGAGCAGTTCTTC. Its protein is CASGTGALGYWGPPEQFF.